Given below is one T cell receptor (beta chain) in context. In the study's own analysis: Reference gene primer amplification gave estimated nucleated cell counts. Profiling relied on immunoSEQ multiplex PCR, and the TCRdb table lists in-frame clones only, not all of them. Clonal size and the V and J genes are those of that table, whereas D and trimming came from the DNA. The sample has about 73,000 clones; 75% to 90% are singletons. V trimming: 4 bases; J trimming: 0 bases; junction bases outside the gene matches: 4. This CDR3 is built from 16 residues. The V gene's germline CDR1 is SGHRS and CDR2 YFSETQ. These data belong to a study of blood T cell repertoires in COVID-19. Study information: Acute and convalescent COVID-19 samples came from the United States, Italy and Spain. The analysed material was cDNA or gDNA that came from T cells, B-cell-depleted T cells, or PBMCs.

Sequenced sample: peripheral blood. The J gene is TRBJ2-6, the V gene TRBV5-1; 7 positions match TRBD1. The TCR comes from a man at least 80 years old with active or convalescent COVID-19. DNA for the CDR3: TGCGCCAGCAGCCCGGGACAGAGCTCTGGGGCCAACGTCCTGACTTTC. It specifies CASSPGQSSGANVLTF.